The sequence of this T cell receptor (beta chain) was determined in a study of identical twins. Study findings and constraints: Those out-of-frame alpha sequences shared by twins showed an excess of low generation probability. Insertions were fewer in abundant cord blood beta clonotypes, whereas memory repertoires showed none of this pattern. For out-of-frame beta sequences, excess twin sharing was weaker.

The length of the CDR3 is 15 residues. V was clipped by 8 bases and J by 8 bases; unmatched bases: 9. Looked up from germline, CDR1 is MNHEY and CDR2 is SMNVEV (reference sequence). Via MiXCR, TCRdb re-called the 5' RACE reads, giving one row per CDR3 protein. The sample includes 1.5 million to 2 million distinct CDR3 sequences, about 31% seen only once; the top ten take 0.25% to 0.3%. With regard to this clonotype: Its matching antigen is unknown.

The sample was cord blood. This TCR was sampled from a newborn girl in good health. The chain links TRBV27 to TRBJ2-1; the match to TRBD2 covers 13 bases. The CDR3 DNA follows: TGTGCCAGCGGGAAAGGGACTAGCGGGATCTATGAGCAGTTCTTC. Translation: CASGKGTSGIYEQFF.